This TCR beta chain was captured in a study of CD8 T cells in ankylosing spondylitis. Study-wide results and caveats: Relatively rare in peripheral blood, disease-linked clones were also CD8+.

TCRdb recomputed calls from the 5' RACE reads with MiXCR, one row per CDR3 protein. The sample lists under 300,000 distinct CDR3 sequences, about 10% seen once, with 2.6% in the top ten. This clonotype was seen ten or more times. As yet, its antigen is unknown. The receptor's source is a male donor with ankylosing spondylitis or in good health (not recorded which). Sequenced material: blood, either unsorted or a sorted T cell fraction (not recorded which).

The CDR3 coding sequence is TGTGCCAGCAGCCCTAGCGGAACTGTCACAGATACGCAGTATTTT. Translation gives CASSPSGTVTDTQYF. This chain connects TRBV7-6 to TRBJ2-3; TRBD2 aligns across 7 bases. V shed 5 bases, J shed 2 bases, and the junction held 7 bases outside the gene matches. The germline V gene encodes CDR1 SGHVS and CDR2 FNYEAQ. CDR3 length equals 15 residues.